This T cell receptor beta chain was obtained from a study of OX40 agonist ivuxolimab in advanced cancers. Overall study results and limits: Antigen specificity of clonally expanded peripheral T cells was not established.

This CDR3 spans 13 amino acids. Trimming stripped 3 bases from V and 8 bases from J, with 11 bases between. Germline CDR1 is SGHAT and CDR2 is FQNNGV. Libraries were prepared by immunoSEQ multiplex PCR; TCRdb keeps only in-frame clonotypes and omits some of them. Found here are around 39,000 clones, around 80% of them singletons; the top ten hold about 20%. The table lists this clone with a count of one. Its antigen is as yet unknown. The gene calls are TRBV11-2 and TRBJ2-1; the D gene is possibly TRBD1 (6 bases). The receptor was derived from an adult with an advanced solid tumor such as melanoma, head and neck, liver or kidney cancer. Source: CD4+ or CD8+ T cells sorted from blood, taken in a trial of the OX40 agonist ivuxolimab. The CDR3 DNA reads TGTGCCAGCAGCTTCCAGGGGTGGGATGAGCAGTTCTTC. This translates into CASSFQGWDEQFF. The full variable domain, with the rest looked up from reference TRBV11-2 and TRBJ2-1, is EAGVAQSPRYKIIEKRQSVAFWCNPISGHATLYWYQQILGQGPKLLIQFQNNGVVDDSQLPKDRFSAERLKGVDSTLKIQPAKLEDSAVYLCASSFQGWDEQFFGPGTRLTVL.